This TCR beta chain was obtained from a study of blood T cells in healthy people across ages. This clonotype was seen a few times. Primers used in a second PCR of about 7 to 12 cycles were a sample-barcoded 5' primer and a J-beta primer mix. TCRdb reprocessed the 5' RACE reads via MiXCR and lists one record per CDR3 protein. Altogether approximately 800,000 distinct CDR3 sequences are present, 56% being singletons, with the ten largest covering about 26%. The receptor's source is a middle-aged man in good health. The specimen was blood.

CDR3 bases: TGTGCCAGCAGTCCACAGGGGACCCCCGGGATTGGCTACACCTTC. This sequence encodes CASSPQGTPGIGYTF. The chain carries TRBV2 and TRBJ1-2; 7 nucleotides line up with TRBD1. This CDR3 has 15 residues. The trim removed 5 bases at V and 7 bases at J, leaving 13 bases unmatched. The V gene's germline CDR1 is SNHLY and CDR2 FYNNEI.